This paragraph reports one T cell receptor (beta chain). The germline CDR1 and CDR2 sequences are LNHDA and SQIVND (reference sequence). With 5 bases clipped from V and 2 bases from J, the junction kept 3 bases outside the gene matches. The CDR3 loop spans 15 amino acids. This sample was included in a study of blood T cell repertoires in COVID-19. Repertoires were generated with immunoSEQ multiplex PCR, while TCRdb's copy carries only in-frame clones and drops some. This table has 250,000 or so clones, 75% to 90% appearing once. The sample was PBMCs or T cells enriched from blood (not recorded which). The clonotype comes from a woman aged 40-49 years who had been exposed to COVID-19. The rearrangement links TRBV19 to TRBJ1-5, with TRBD1 matching over 10 bases. The CDR3 sequence: CASSRGTGGNQPQHF. The CDR3 nucleotides are TGTGCCAGTAGTCGCGGGACAGGGGGCAATCAGCCCCAGCATTTT.